Presented here are 27 T cell receptor beta chains from one specimen sequenced in a study of blood T cell repertoires in COVID-19. Profiling relied on immunoSEQ multiplex PCR, and the TCRdb table lists in-frame clones only, not all of them. The table includes about 110,000 clones, 75% to 90% detected once. The specimen sequenced was peripheral blood. Every receptor here comes from a woman between 35 and 50 years old with acute or convalescent COVID-19.

This clone was seen once. V usage is TRBV5-4 and J usage is TRBJ1-6, with 7 bases identical to TRBD1. The CDR3 extends over 15 amino acids. Trimming removed 1 base from V and 6 bases from J; junction bases left unmatched: 4. The germline V gene has CDR1 SGHNT and CDR2 YYREEE (reference sequence). CDR3 protein: CASSLSTGSNSPLHF. For the CDR3, the DNA is TGTGCCAGCAGCTTGTCGACAGGGAGTAATTCACCCCTCCACTTT.

The chain uses TRBV29-1 and TRBJ1-1; no clear D. The CDR3 is made up of 11 amino acids. Trimming pared 0 bases from V and 8 bases from J, leaving 7 bases between. CDR1 is SQVTM, CDR2 ANQGSEA, per germline. The CDR3 bases are TGCAGCGTTGAAGAGAGAAACGAAGCTTTCTTT. Protein product: CSVEERNEAFF.

This clone was found a few times. V usage is TRBV7-2 and J usage is TRBJ1-2, with 7 bases that match TRBD1. With V trimmed by 3 bases and J by 7 bases, 8 bases remained unmatched. CDR1 and CDR2 from the germline V gene are SGHTA and FQGNSA. The CDR3 sequence is 14 residues long. The CDR3 sequence: CASSLRATGSGYTF. CDR3 sequence (DNA): TGTGCCAGCAGCTTGCGGGCGACAGGGTCTGGCTACACCTTC. Full variable domain (rest looked up from reference TRBV7-2 and TRBJ1-2): GAGVSQSPSNKVTEKGKDVELRCDPISGHTALYWYRQSLGQGLEFLIYFQGNSAPDKSGLPSDRFSAERTGGSVSTLTIQRTQQEDSAVYLCASSLRATGSGYTFGSGTRLTVV.

The rearrangement joins TRBV7-9 to TRBJ2-6, with 9 bases that match TRBD1. The CDR3 totals 18 residues. V lost 4 bases, J lost 3 bases, and 10 bases stayed unmatched. The germline gives CDR1 SEHNR, CDR2 FQNEAQ (reference sequence). This CDR3 reads CASSSRQGDSGGANVLTF. As DNA, the CDR3 is TGTGCCAGCAGCTCAAGACAGGGGGACTCAGGTGGGGCCAACGTCCTGACTTTC.

V gene TRBV7-7 combines with J gene TRBJ1-3; TRBD1 aligns across 8 bases. The CDR3 contains 15 residues. Germline assignment: CDR1 SSHAT and CDR2 FNYEAQ (reference sequence). Trimming took 1 base from V and 6 from J; bases not matched to a gene: 5. The CDR3 bases are TGTGCCAGCAGCTTAGGCCAGGGGGCCCAAAACACCATATATTTT. Its translation is CASSLGQGAQNTIYF.

The V gene is TRBV18, the J gene TRBJ2-1, with TRBD2 matching over 13 bases. Germline V gene data show CDR1 as KGHSH and CDR2 as LQKENI. V was clipped by 2 bases and J by 7 bases; unmatched bases: 5. The length of the CDR3 is 16 residues. The CDR3 sequence: CASSPWTSGGRNEQFF. The CDR3 DNA sequence: TGTGCCAGCTCACCATGGACTAGCGGGGGTAGGAATGAGCAGTTCTTC. The variable domain in full, with the rest retrieved from reference TRBV18 and TRBJ2-1, is NAGVMQNPRHLVRRRGQEARLRCSPMKGHSHVYWYRQLPEEGLKFMVYLQKENIIDESGMPKERFSAEFPKEGPSILRIQQVVRGDSAAYFCASSPWTSGGRNEQFFGPGTRLTVL.

In regard to this clone: One junction end does not reproduce the germline sequence, and a read error may be involved. V and J are TRBV7-9 and TRBJ2-1, with a tentative D call TRBD2 (6 bases). This CDR3 has 14 amino acids. The germline V gene encodes CDR1 SEHNR and CDR2 FQNEAQ (reference sequence). The CDR3 DNA follows: TGTGCCAGTAGCTTAGACCAGGGAGGAGATGAGCAGTTCTTC. Translated: CASSLDQGGDEQFF.

Written as DNA, the CDR3 is TGTGCCAGCTGCAGGGGGCCTAACACTGAAGCTTTCTTT. Its translation: CASCRGPNTEAFF. The J gene is TRBJ1-1, the V gene TRBV7-3; 8 nucleotides line up with TRBD1. The germline CDR1 and CDR2 sequences are SGHTA and FQGTGA. There are 13 residues in the CDR3. V lost 8 bases, J lost 2 bases, and 4 bases stayed unmatched.

This clone was counted only a few times. V and J are TRBV3-1 (or the pseudogene TRBV3-2) and TRBJ1-5, with D maybe TRBD1 (5 bases). The CDR3 contains 15 residues. V was pared by 1 base and J by 0 bases, with 7 bases between. Germline V gene lookup returns CDR1 LGHDT and CDR2 YNNKEL (reference sequence). CDR3 in amino acids: CASSQGGSSNQPQHF. The CDR3 DNA reads TGTGCCAGCAGCCAAGGGGGCAGTAGCAATCAGCCCCAGCATTTT.

The genes are TRBV3-1 (or the pseudogene TRBV3-2) and TRBJ2-6, with 7 bases matching TRBD1. This CDR3 spans 17 amino acids. The V and J ends lost 5 bases and 0 bases, in that order; junction bases with no gene match: 7. Germline lookup yields CDR1 LGHDT and CDR2 YNNKEL (reference sequence). This chain's CDR3 is CASSGEQGISGANVLTF. In DNA, the CDR3 is TGTGCCAGCAGCGGAGAACAGGGGATCTCTGGGGCCAACGTCCTGACTTTC.

The chain carries TRBV10-3 and TRBJ1-6; D is unclear. Trimming took off 4 bases at V and 7 bases at J, with 11 bases between the two ends. Germline CDR1 and CDR2: ENHRY and SYGVKD. The CDR3 totals 14 residues. CDR3 bases: TGTGCCATCAGTGCTCGCGCCTCAAATTCACCCCTCCACTTT. This gives the protein CAISARASNSPLHF.

V gene TRBV5-1 combines with J gene TRBJ1-1; no definite D call. V lost 7 bases to trimming and J lost 0 bases, with 10 bases between them. The CDR3 covers 13 residues. The V gene's germline CDR1 is SGHRS and CDR2 YFSETQ. The DNA of the CDR3 is TGCGCCAGCTCGGTGGGCATGAACACTGAAGCTTTCTTT. This gives the protein CASSVGMNTEAFF.

This clone has just a few counts. Since a much larger clone is just one base distant, this may be a read error. Other DNA sequences within the sample encode an identical CDR3. The chain joins TRBV5-1 to TRBJ1-1; D ambiguous. The V gene lost 0 bases and the J gene lost 1 base, with 7 bases spanning the gap. The CDR3 sequence is 14 residues long. Germline-derived CDR1 and CDR2 are SGHRS and YFSETQ. CDR3 coding DNA: TGCGCCAGCAGCTTGGACGGAGGGAACACTGAAGCTTTCTTT. Its protein is CASSLDGGNTEAFF.

The chain is built from TRBV28 and TRBJ2-7; unclear D gene. The CDR3 has 13 residues. Deletions cut 3 bases from V and 3 bases from J, with 9 bases between. CDR1 is MDHEN, CDR2 SYDVKM, per germline. The CDR3 bases are TGTGCCAGCAGTTTGGCCAATAACTACGAGCAGTACTTC. Protein product: CASSLANNYEQYF.

CDR3 loop: CASSLDGTAYEQYF. Written as DNA, the CDR3 is TGTGCCAGCAGCTTGGACGGGACAGCCTACGAGCAGTACTTC. The genes are TRBV5-6 and TRBJ2-7, with TRBD1 identical over 7 bases. This CDR3 is 14 amino acids long. CDR1 and CDR2 (germline): SGHDT, YYEEEE. J gave up 2 bases and V 0 bases, and 2 bases lay outside the gene matches.

This clone was seen only a few times. The rearrangement uses TRBV7-3 and TRBJ2-1, with TRBD2 matching 7 bases. This CDR3 is built from 13 residues. Losses at the gene ends were 6 bases for V and 6 bases for J; bases not matched to a gene: 5. Germline V gene lookup returns CDR1 SGHTA and CDR2 FQGTGA. The chain's CDR3 is CASSLGGINEQFF. The CDR3, as DNA: TGTGCCAGCAGTTTGGGGGGGATCAATGAGCAGTTCTTC.

This sequence joins TRBV30 and TRBJ1-1; D not resolved. Germline V gene data show CDR1 as GTSNPN and CDR2 as SVGIG (reference sequence). Trimming took off 3 bases at V and 10 bases at J, with 15 bases between the two ends. The CDR3 totals 12 residues. CDR3 sequence: CAWSGVSGGAFF. The DNA of the CDR3 is TGTGCCTGGAGCGGGGTGTCCGGAGGAGCTTTCTTT.

The V and J genes are TRBV7-9 and TRBJ1-2; D unresolved. With 1 base removed from V and 8 bases from J, the gap between germline ends came to 14 bases. Germline V gene data show CDR1 as SEHNR and CDR2 as FQNEAQ (reference sequence). The CDR3 contains 14 residues. CDR3 residues: CASSLGSANRGYTF. CDR3 coding DNA: TGTGCCAGCAGCTTAGGTTCTGCGAATCGGGGCTACACCTTC.

CDR3 in amino acids: CSVPSAPPYNEQFF. The CDR3 region has the DNA TGCAGCGTTCCGAGTGCCCCCCCCTACAATGAGCAGTTCTTC. The J gene is TRBJ2-1, the V gene TRBV29-1; D ambiguous. The CDR3 runs to 14 residues. V lost 5 bases and J 2 bases, leaving 13 bases between the germline ends. Per the germline V gene, CDR1 is SQVTM and CDR2 is ANQGSEA.

The V and J genes are TRBV5-4 and TRBJ2-7, with D maybe TRBD1 (5 bases). Trimming took 2 bases from V and 3 from J, leaving 12 bases between them. Germline V gene data show CDR1 as SGHNT and CDR2 as YYREEE (reference sequence). This CDR3 contains 14 residues. The DNA for the CDR3 is TGTGCCAGCAGCTTTGCCCAGGGCCGCTACGAGCAGTACTTC. Amino acids: CASSFAQGRYEQYF.

The genes are TRBV5-1 and TRBJ1-2; a weak D match, TRBD1 (6 bases). CDR3 size: 15 residues. V lost 4 bases and J 4 bases, leaving 17 bases between the germline ends. Germline CDR1 and CDR2: SGHRS and YFSETQ. The CDR3 coding sequence is TGCGCCAGCAGCCCCGGACAGCAGGGTGGCTATGGCTACACCTTC. It codes for CASSPGQQGGYGYTF.

V usage is TRBV5-1 and J usage is TRBJ2-7; 8 bases agree with TRBD1. CDR1 is SGHRS and CDR2 is YFSETQ in the germline V gene. Trimming at V came to 1 base and at J to 5 bases, leaving 5 bases not matched to a gene. This CDR3 has 14 residues. For the CDR3, the DNA is TGCGCCAGCAGCTTGTCAGGGGGCCGCAACGAGCAGTACTTC. Its protein is CASSLSGGRNEQYF.

This clone was seen once. The rearrangement joins TRBV5-6 to TRBJ1-1, with TRBD1 matching over 8 bases. The CDR3 runs 16 residues. V dropped 1 base and J dropped 7; count of bases not matched to a gene: 12. Per the germline V gene, CDR1 is SGHDT and CDR2 is YYEEEE. The CDR3 DNA reads as TGTGCCAGCAGCTTGACCCTCTTTGACAGGGGCAATGAAGCTTTCTTT. Translating it yields CASSLTLFDRGNEAFF.

The count of this clone is one. The chain uses TRBV19 and TRBJ2-1, with a weak D call TRBD2 (6 bases). The CDR3 totals 11 residues. V lost 7 bases to trimming and J lost 12 bases, with 13 bases between them. Germline V gene sequence: CDR1 LNHDA, CDR2 SQIVND (reference sequence). The CDR3 nucleotides read TGTGCCAGTAAAGACCGGGAGACGCAGTTCTTC. Its protein is CASKDRETQFF.

The chain recombines TRBV6-5 with TRBJ1-6; the D gene is possibly TRBD1 (5 bases). The length of the CDR3 is 13 residues. Trimming removed 2 bases from V and 10 bases from J, with 9 bases in between. CDR1 and CDR2 from the germline V gene are MNHEY and SVGAGI. As DNA, the CDR3 is TGTGCCAGCAGTTACAGGGGAGGGTCACCCCTCCACTTT. Protein product: CASSYRGGSPLHF.

The rearrangement joins TRBV6-5 to TRBJ1-2, with 7 positions matching TRBD1. Per germline, CDR1 MNHEY and CDR2 SVGAGI. The CDR3 has 15 amino acids. V gave up 7 bases and J gave up 6 bases; unmatched junction bases: 14. The chain's CDR3 is CASKRSSEGANGYTF. CDR3 DNA sequence: TGTGCCAGCAAAAGGTCGTCCGAGGGGGCCAATGGCTACACCTTC.

This chain uses TRBV5-1 with TRBJ2-7; 8 bases map to TRBD1. The CDR3 loop spans 15 amino acids. Germline loops: CDR1 SGHRS, CDR2 YFSETQ. Germline trimming cut 3 bases from V and 1 base from J; bases unmatched to any gene: 6. CDR3 residues: CASSSDRDRSYEQYF. CDR3 bases: TGCGCCAGCAGCTCCGACCGGGACAGGTCCTACGAGCAGTACTTC.